These 8 T cell receptor beta chains came from one sample sequenced in a study of blood T cell repertoires in COVID-19. TCRdb's copy holds only in-frame clones and misses some; the assay was immunoSEQ multiplex PCR. The sample lists 240,000 or so clones, 85% to 90% seen once, with around 10% in the top ten. The specimen was PBMCs or T cells enriched from blood (not recorded which). The source is a middle-aged man who had recovered from COVID-19.

The V gene is TRBV6-1, the J gene TRBJ2-3; 7 bases line up with TRBD2. Unmatched junction bases numbered 5, after V lost 2 bases and J lost 6 bases. The CDR3 runs 14 residues. The germline CDR1 and CDR2 sequences are MNHNS and SASEGT. CDR3: CASSERLAADTQYF. CDR3 DNA: TGTGCCAGCAGTGAACGTCTAGCGGCCGATACGCAGTATTTT.

This chain links TRBV10-2 with TRBJ2-3, with D possibly TRBD2 on 6 matching bases. The V gene lost 3 bases and the J gene lost 12 bases, with 10 bases spanning the gap. The germline CDR1 and CDR2 sequences are WSHSY and SAAADI. CDR3 size: 11 residues. CDR3 loop: CASSEVGGQYF. The CDR3 bases are TGCGCCAGCAGTGAAGTGGGGGGACAGTATTTT.

CDR3 DNA: TGCGCCAGCAGACAGACAGGAAACACTGAAGCTTTCTTT. Translated: CASRQTGNTEAFF. This chain uses TRBV5-1 with TRBJ1-1, with D possibly being TRBD1 (6 bases). The V end lost 5 bases, the J end lost 2 bases, and 10 bases lay between the germline ends. The CDR3 length is 13 residues. The germline V gene encodes CDR1 SGHRS and CDR2 YFSETQ.

The V call is TRBV11-3, the J call TRBJ2-1; maybe TRBD2 (6 bases). There are 13 residues in the CDR3. CDR1 and CDR2 (germline): SGHNT, YENEEA. Trimming stripped 5 bases from V and 9 bases from J, with 14 bases between. The CDR3 spells CASSPRGMGEQFF. CDR3 sequence (DNA): TGTGCCAGCAGCCCCCGGGGGATGGGTGAGCAGTTCTTC.

The V call is TRBV6-2 or TRBV6-3, the J call TRBJ1-4; a weak D match, TRBD1 (6 bases). From germline, CDR1 is MNHEY and CDR2 SVGEGT. Between the trimmed V and J ends, which lost 6 bases and 12 bases, there was a span of 11 bases. There are 11 residues in the CDR3. CDR3: CASSRGSELFF. For the CDR3, the DNA is TGTGCCAGCAGCAGGGGTTCGGAACTGTTTTTT.

The chain is built from TRBV20-1 and TRBJ1-2; 9 nucleotides align to TRBD1. J gave up 4 bases and V 3 bases, and 18 bases lay outside the gene matches. Germline V gene data show CDR1 as DFQATT and CDR2 as SNEGSKA (reference sequence). The CDR3 totals 18 residues. The CDR3 nucleotides are TGCAGTGCTAGTCGGTTCCTTGGACAGGGGATTTTCTCCTATGGCTACACCTTC. It yields the protein CSASRFLGQGIFSYGYTF.

The chain carries TRBV9 and TRBJ1-1; D unclear. This CDR3 has 14 residues. V lost 1 base and J lost 11, with 18 bases in between. Germline V CDR1 and CDR2: SGDLS, YYNGEE. As DNA, the CDR3 is TGTGCCAGCAGCGTACGGGGAGATTTAACCCCGGCTTTCTTT. This translates into CASSVRGDLTPAFF.

The chain carries TRBV30 and TRBJ1-1; a possible D gene is TRBD1 (5 bases). CDR1 and CDR2 (germline): GTSNPN, SVGIG (reference sequence). V lost 2 bases and J 9 bases, leaving 13 bases between the germline ends. This CDR3 has 12 amino acids. The CDR3 here is CAWSFQGLQAFF. CDR3 sequence (DNA): TGTGCCTGGAGTTTCCAGGGTTTACAAGCTTTCTTT.